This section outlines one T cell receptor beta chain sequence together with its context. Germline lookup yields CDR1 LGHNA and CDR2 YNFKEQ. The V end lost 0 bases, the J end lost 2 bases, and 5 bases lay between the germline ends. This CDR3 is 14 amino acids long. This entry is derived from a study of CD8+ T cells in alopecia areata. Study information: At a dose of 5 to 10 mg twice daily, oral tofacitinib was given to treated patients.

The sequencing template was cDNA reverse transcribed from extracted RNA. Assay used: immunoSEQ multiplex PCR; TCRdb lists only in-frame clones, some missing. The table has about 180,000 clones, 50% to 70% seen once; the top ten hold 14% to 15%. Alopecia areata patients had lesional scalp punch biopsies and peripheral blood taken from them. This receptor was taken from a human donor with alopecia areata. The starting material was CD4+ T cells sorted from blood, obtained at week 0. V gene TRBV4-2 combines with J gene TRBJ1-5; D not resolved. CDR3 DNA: TGTGCCAGCAGCCAAGATCCGGGCAATCAGCCCCAGCATTTT. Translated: CASSQDPGNQPQHF.